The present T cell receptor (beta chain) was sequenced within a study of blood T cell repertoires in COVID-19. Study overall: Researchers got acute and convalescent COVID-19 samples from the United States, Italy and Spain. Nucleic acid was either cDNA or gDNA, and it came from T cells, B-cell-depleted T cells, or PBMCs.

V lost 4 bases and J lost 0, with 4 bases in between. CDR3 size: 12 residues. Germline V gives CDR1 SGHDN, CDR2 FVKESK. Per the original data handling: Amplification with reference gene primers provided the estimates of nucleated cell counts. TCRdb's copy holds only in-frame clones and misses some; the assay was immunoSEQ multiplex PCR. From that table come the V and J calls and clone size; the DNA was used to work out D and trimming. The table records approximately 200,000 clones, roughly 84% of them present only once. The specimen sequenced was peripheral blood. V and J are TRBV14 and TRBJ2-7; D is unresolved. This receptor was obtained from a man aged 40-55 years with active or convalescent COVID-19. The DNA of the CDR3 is TGTGCCAGCAGCCTGAGCTCCTACGAGCAGTACTTC. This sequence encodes CASSLSSYEQYF.